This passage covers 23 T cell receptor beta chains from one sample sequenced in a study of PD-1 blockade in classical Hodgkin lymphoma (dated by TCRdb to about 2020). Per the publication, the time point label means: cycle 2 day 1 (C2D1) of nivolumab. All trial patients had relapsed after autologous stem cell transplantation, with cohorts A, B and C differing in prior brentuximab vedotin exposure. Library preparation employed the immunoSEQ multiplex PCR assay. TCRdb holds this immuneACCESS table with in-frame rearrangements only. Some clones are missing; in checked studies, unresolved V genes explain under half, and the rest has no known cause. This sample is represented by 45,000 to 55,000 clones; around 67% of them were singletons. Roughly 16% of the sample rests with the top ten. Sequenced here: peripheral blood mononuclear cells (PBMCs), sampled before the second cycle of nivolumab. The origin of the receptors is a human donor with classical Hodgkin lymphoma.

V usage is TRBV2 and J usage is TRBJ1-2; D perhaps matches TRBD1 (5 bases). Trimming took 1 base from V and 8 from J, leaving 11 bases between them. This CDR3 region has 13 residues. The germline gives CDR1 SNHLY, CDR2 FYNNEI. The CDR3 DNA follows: TGTGCCAGCAGTGAAGTCTGGGACCTGGGCTACACCTTC. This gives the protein CASSEVWDLGYTF.

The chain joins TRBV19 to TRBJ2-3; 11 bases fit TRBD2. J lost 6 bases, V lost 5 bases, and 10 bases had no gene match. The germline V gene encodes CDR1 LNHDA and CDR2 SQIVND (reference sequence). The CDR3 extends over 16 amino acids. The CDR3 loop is CASSLGLAVPRDTQYF. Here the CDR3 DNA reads TGTGCCAGTAGTCTGGGACTAGCGGTCCCGCGGGATACGCAGTATTTT.

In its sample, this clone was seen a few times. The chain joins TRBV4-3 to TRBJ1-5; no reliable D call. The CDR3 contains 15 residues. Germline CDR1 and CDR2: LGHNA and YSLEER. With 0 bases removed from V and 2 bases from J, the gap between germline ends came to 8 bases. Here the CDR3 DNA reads TGCGCCAGCAGCCAAGACGGGTTTGGCAATCAGCCCCAGCATTTT. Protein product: CASSQDGFGNQPQHF.

The CDR3 reads CASSYSNDYEQYF. The CDR3 coding sequence is TGTGCCAGCAGTTACTCGAACGACTACGAGCAGTACTTC. The chain recombines TRBV6-5 with TRBJ2-7; D call uncertain. V lost 0 bases and J 3 bases, leaving 6 bases between the germline ends. CDR3 length equals 13 residues. The germline V gene encodes CDR1 MNHEY and CDR2 SVGAGI.

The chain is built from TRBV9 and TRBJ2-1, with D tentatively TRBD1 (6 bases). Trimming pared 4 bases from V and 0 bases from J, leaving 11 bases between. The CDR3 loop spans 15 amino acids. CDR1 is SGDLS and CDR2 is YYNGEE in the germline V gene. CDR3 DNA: TGTGCCAGCAGCCCCCAGGGGAACTCCTACAATGAGCAGTTCTTC. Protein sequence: CASSPQGNSYNEQFF. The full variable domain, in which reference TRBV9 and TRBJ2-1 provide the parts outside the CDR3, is DSGVTQTPKHLITATGQRVTLRCSPRSGDLSVYWYQQSLDQGLQFLIQYYNGEERAKGNILERFSAQQFPDLHSELNLSSLELGDSALYFCASSPQGNSYNEQFFGPGTRLTVL.

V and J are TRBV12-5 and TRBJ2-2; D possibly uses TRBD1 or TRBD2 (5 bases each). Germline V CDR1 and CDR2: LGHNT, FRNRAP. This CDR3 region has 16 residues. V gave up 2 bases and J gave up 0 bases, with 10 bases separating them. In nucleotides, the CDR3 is TGTGCTAGTGGTTTGAGTCGGGGACCGAACACCGGGGAGCTGTTTTTT. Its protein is CASGLSRGPNTGELFF.

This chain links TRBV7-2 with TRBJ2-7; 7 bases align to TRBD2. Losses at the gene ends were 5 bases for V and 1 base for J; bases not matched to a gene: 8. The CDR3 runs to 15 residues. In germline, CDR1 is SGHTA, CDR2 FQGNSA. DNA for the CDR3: TGTGCCAGCAGCCCAGCGGGCGGGAGTTCCTACGAGCAGTACTTC. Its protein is CASSPAGGSSYEQYF.

The CDR3 nucleotides are TGTGCCAGCAGAATCCAGGGTGGCTCCTACAATGAGCAGTTCTTC. Residues: CASRIQGGSYNEQFF. The chain employs TRBV6-1 and TRBJ2-1; D is perhaps TRBD1 (5 bases). There are 15 residues in the CDR3. Germline V gene data show CDR1 as MNHNS and CDR2 as SASEGT. V shed 6 bases and J shed 0 bases, with 12 bases lying between them.

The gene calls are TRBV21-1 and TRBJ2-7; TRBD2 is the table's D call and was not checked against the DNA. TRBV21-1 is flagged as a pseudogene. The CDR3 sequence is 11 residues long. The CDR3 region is CASSPTGTRDF. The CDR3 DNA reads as TGTGCCAGCTCACCGACCGGGACTCGGGACTTC.

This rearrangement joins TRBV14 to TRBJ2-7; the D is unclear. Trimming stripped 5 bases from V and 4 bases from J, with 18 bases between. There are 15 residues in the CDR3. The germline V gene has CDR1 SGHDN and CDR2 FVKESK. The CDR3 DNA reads TGTGCCAGCAGCTCTTTGGACCTGTTCCCATACGAGCAGTACTTC. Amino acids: CASSSLDLFPYEQYF.

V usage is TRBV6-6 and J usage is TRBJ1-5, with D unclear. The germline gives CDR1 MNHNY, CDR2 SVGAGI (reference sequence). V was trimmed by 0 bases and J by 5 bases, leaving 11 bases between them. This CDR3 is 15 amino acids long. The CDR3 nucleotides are TGTGCCAGCAGTTACTCGGGGAGAAGCGATCAGCCCCAGCATTTT. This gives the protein CASSYSGRSDQPQHF.

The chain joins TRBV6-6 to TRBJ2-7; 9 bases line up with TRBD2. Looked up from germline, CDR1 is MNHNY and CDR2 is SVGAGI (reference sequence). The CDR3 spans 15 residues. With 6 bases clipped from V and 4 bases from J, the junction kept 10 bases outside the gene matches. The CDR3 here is CASRHLAGEWYEQYF. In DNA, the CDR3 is TGTGCCAGCAGACATTTAGCGGGAGAGTGGTACGAGCAGTACTTC.

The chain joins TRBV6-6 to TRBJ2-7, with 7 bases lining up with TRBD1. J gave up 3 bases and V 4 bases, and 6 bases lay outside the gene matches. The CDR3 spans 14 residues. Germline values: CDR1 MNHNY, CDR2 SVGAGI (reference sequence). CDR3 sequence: CASSSGTALYEQYF. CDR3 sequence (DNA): TGTGCCAGCAGTTCCGGGACAGCCCTCTACGAGCAGTACTTC.

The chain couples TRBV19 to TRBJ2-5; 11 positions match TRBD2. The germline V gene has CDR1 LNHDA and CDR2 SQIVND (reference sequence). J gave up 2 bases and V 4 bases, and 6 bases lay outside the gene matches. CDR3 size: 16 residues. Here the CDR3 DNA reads TGTGCCAGTAGTAGGGACCGACTAGCGGGGCAAGAGACCCAGTACTTC. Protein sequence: CASSRDRLAGQETQYF.

CDR3 amino acids: CAWSEGGVPQETQYF. The CDR3 nucleotides read TGTGCCTGGAGTGAGGGTGGGGTACCCCAAGAGACCCAGTACTTC. The chain uses TRBV30 and TRBJ2-5, with D hard to call. Per germline, CDR1 GTSNPN and CDR2 SVGIG (reference sequence). This CDR3 region has 15 residues. V dropped 1 base and J dropped 1 base, with 13 bases sitting between them. The complete variable domain, with remaining parts taken from reference TRBV30 and TRBJ2-5, reads SQTIHQWPATLVQPVGSPLSLECTVEGTSNPNLYWYRQAAGRGLQLLFYSVGIGQISSEVPQNLSASRPQDRQFILSSKKLLLSDSGFYLCAWSEGGVPQETQYFGPGTRLLVL.

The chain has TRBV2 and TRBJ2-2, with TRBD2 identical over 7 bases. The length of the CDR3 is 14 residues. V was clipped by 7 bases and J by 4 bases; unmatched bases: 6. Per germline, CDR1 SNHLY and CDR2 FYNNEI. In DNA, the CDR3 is TGTGCCAGCACGGGGGGAGTAGGCACCGGGGAGCTGTTTTTT. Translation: CASTGGVGTGELFF.

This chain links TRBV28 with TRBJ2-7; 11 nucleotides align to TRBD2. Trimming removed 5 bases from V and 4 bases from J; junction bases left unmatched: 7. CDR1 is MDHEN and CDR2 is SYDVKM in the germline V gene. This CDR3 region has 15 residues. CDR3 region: CASSLTSGVTYEQYF. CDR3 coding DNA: TGTGCCAGCAGTCTGACTAGCGGGGTAACTTACGAGCAGTACTTC.

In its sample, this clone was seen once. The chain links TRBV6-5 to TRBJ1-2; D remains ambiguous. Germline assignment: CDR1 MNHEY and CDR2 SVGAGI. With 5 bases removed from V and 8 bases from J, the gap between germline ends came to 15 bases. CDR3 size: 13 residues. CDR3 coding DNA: TGTGCCAGCAGTAACCGGGCCCCGAGAGGCTACACCTTC. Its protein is CASSNRAPRGYTF.

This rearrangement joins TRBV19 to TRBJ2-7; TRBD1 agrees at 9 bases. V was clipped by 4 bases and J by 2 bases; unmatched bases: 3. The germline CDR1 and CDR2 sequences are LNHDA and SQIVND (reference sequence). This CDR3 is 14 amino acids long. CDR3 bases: TGTGCCAGTAGTACGGGACAGGGAGCCTACGAGCAGTACTTC. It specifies CASSTGQGAYEQYF.

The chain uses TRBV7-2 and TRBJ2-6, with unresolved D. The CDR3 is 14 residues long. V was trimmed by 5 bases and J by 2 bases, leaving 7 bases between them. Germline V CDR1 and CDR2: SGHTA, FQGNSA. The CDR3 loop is CASSLPPGANVLTF. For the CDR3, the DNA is TGTGCCAGCAGCCTCCCCCCTGGGGCCAACGTCCTGACTTTC.

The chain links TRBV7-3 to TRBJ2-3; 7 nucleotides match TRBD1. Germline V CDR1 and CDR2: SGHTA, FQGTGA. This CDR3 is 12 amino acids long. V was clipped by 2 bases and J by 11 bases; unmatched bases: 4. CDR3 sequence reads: CASSLLGTEQYF. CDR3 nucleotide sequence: TGTGCCAGCAGCTTACTAGGGACAGAGCAGTATTTT.

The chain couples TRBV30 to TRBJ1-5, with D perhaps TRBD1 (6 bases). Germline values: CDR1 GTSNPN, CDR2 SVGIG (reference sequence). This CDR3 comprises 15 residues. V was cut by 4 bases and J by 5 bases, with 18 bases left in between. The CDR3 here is CAWTPMGASDQPQHF. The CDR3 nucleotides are TGTGCCTGGACCCCCATGGGGGCTTCGGATCAGCCCCAGCATTTT.

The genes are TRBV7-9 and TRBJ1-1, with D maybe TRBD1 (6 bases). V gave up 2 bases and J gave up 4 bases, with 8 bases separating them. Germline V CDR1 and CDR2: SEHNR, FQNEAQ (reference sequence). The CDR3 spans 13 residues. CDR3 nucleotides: TGTGCCAGCAGCTTACAGGGGTTCACTGAAGCTTTCTTT. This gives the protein CASSLQGFTEAFF.